These 8 T cell receptor beta chains originate from one sample sequenced in a study of blood T cell repertoires in COVID-19. TCRdb's copy holds only in-frame clones and misses some; the assay was immunoSEQ multiplex PCR. This sample has approximately 290,000 clones; around 87% occur once, and the top ten carry approximately 2%. Sequenced material: peripheral blood. The receptors shown here come from a man younger than 35 with active or convalescent COVID-19.

J is TRBJ2-3 and V is TRBV29-1; 7 nucleotides agree with TRBD1. Unmatched junction bases numbered 16, after V lost 6 bases and J lost 1 base. The CDR3 covers 17 residues. Germline loops: CDR1 SQVTM, CDR2 ANQGSEA. The CDR3 DNA follows: TGCAGCGTCGCCGGGACAGAATCAGAAGGGGGCACAGATACGCAGTATTTT. Protein: CSVAGTESEGGTDTQYF.

The CDR3 loop reads CSASWGVADTQYF. CDR3 DNA sequence: TGCAGTGCTAGTTGGGGAGTGGCGGATACGCAGTATTTT. This chain links TRBV20-1 with TRBJ2-3; tentatively, D is TRBD2 (5 bases). Germline V gives CDR1 DFQATT, CDR2 SNEGSKA (reference sequence). The CDR3 is 13 amino acids. V gave up 3 bases and J gave up 6 bases, with 13 bases separating them.

J is TRBJ2-2 and V is TRBV5-4; no clear D gene. V dropped 3 bases and J dropped 4 bases, with 10 bases sitting between them. The CDR3 covers 14 residues. Looked up from germline, CDR1 is SGHNT and CDR2 is YYREEE (reference sequence). CDR3 sequence reads: CASSSPGRTGELFF. CDR3 in DNA: TGTGCCAGCAGCTCTCCAGGTCGCACCGGGGAGCTGTTTTTT.

V is TRBV18 and J is TRBJ2-5, with a tentative D call TRBD2 (6 bases). This CDR3 is built from 15 residues. Between the trimmed V and J ends, which lost 3 bases and 2 bases, there was a span of 13 bases. The germline CDR1 and CDR2 sequences are KGHSH and LQKENI. CDR3 amino acids: CASSPAGRRQETQYF. In nucleotides, the CDR3 is TGTGCCAGCTCACCGGCGGGGAGGAGGCAAGAGACCCAGTACTTC.

The chain employs TRBV19 and TRBJ1-6; TRBD1 might be the D (5 bases). CDR1 and CDR2 (germline): LNHDA, SQIVND (reference sequence). The V end lost 5 bases, the J end lost 5 bases, and 10 bases lay between the germline ends. This CDR3 is built from 14 residues. The chain's CDR3 is CASSGGTDNSPLHF. CDR3 sequence (DNA): TGTGCCAGTAGTGGAGGGACCGATAATTCACCCCTCCACTTT.

The CDR3 protein is CASSFRGPGELFF. CDR3 bases: TGTGCCAGCAGTTTTAGGGGCCCCGGGGAGCTGTTTTTT. The chain employs TRBV27 and TRBJ2-2, with D perhaps matching TRBD1 (5 bases). This CDR3 has 13 amino acids. Trimming removed 3 bases from V and 6 bases from J, with 8 bases in between. The germline CDR1 and CDR2 sequences are MNHEY and SMNVEV (reference sequence).

This clone has just a few counts. The chain employs TRBV4-1 and TRBJ1-5, with D possibly being TRBD1 (5 bases). The germline V gene has CDR1 MGHRA and CDR2 YSYEKL. The CDR3 totals 15 residues. V lost 1 base and J 7 bases, leaving 14 bases between the germline ends. The chain's CDR3 is CASSQVVGVGQPQHF. CDR3 coding DNA: TGCGCCAGCAGCCAAGTAGTAGGGGTCGGGCAGCCCCAGCATTTT.

The chain recombines TRBV27 with TRBJ1-4; D is unclear. Trimming took 6 bases from V and 8 from J, leaving 16 bases between them. CDR1 is MNHEY, CDR2 SMNVEV, per germline (reference sequence). This CDR3 is 14 amino acids long. The CDR3 sequence: CASSLTEKREKLFF. CDR3 DNA sequence: TGTGCCAGCAGCTTGACTGAGAAAAGGGAAAAACTGTTTTTT.